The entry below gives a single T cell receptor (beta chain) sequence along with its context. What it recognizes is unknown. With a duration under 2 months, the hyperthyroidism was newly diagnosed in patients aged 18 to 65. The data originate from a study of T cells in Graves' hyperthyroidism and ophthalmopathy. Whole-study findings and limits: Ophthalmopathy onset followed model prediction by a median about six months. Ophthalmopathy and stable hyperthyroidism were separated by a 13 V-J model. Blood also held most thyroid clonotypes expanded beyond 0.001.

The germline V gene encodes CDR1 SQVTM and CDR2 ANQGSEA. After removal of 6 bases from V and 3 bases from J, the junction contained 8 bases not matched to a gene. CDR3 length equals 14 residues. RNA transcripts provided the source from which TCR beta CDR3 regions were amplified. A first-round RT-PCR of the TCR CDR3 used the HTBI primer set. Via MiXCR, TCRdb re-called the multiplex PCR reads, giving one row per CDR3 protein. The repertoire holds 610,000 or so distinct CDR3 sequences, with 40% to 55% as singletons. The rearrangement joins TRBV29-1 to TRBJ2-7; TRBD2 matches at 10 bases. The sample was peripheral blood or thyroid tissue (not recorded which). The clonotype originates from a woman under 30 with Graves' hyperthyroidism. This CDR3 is CSVQLAGLVYEQYF. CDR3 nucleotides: TGCAGCGTACAACTAGCGGGACTAGTCTACGAGCAGTACTTC.